One sample yielded the 18 T cell receptor beta chains listed below, sequenced in a study of radiation and T cells in renal cell carcinoma. TCRdb's table, derived via immunoSEQ multiplex PCR, lists solely in-frame clones and lacks some. The table lists under 200,000 clones, 88% of them singletons. The sample's time point: blood 4 weeks post-SBRT, at nephrectomy. Treatment defined: 15 Gy SBRT to primary tumor, nephrectomy 4 weeks later. This material consisted of blood, taken from a patient whose treatment included radiotherapy and nephrectomy. All receptors derive from a woman aged 50 to 60 with renal cell carcinoma.

The chain recombines TRBV19 with TRBJ1-2; D is uncertain. The V end was cut by 5 bases, the J end by 7 bases, with 20 bases between. The CDR3 covers 15 residues. The germline gives CDR1 LNHDA, CDR2 SQIVND (reference sequence). CDR3 bases: TGTGCCAGTAGTGAGTGGAGGGCGGTACTCTCTGGCTACACCTTC. Translation gives CASSEWRAVLSGYTF.

The CDR3 nucleotides are TGCGCCAGCAGCTTGGAGGGGGGACACAATAACTATGGCTACACCTTC. Its protein product is CASSLEGGHNNYGYTF. The rearrangement joins TRBV5-1 to TRBJ1-2, with D perhaps matching TRBD1 (6 bases). The CDR3 sequence is 16 residues long. Between the trimmed V and J ends, which lost 0 bases and 1 base, there was a span of 13 bases. Germline loops: CDR1 SGHRS, CDR2 YFSETQ.

V is TRBV15 and J is TRBJ2-2; D uncertain. V dropped 0 bases and J dropped 7 bases, with 9 bases sitting between them. The CDR3 is 14 amino acids. Germline V lookup: CDR1 LNHNV, CDR2 YYDKDF (reference sequence). This chain's CDR3 is CATSRDSENGELFF. The CDR3 bases are TGTGCCACCAGCAGAGATTCGGAGAACGGGGAGCTGTTTTTT.

This clone was observed a single time. The chain links TRBV14 to TRBJ1-2, with D maybe TRBD1 (5 bases). This CDR3 contains 14 residues. Per germline, CDR1 SGHDN and CDR2 FVKESK. The germline V and J ends were trimmed by 3 bases and 8 bases, with 16 bases remaining between them. This CDR3 is CASSHRPQGLGYTF. CDR3 sequence (DNA): TGTGCCAGCAGCCATAGGCCCCAGGGTTTAGGCTACACCTTC.

The CDR3, as DNA: TGTGCCAGCAGCTACTTAGCGGGGGGGAACACCGGGGAGCTGTTTTTT. It is translated as CASSYLAGGNTGELFF. V gene TRBV5-4 combines with J gene TRBJ2-2, with 10 bases that match TRBD2. The CDR3 sequence is 16 residues long. Trimming at V came to 3 bases and at J to 1 base, leaving 3 bases not matched to a gene. The V gene's germline CDR1 is SGHNT and CDR2 YYREEE (reference sequence).

The chain is built from TRBV18 and TRBJ1-4; no clear D gene. Germline V lookup: CDR1 KGHSH, CDR2 LQKENI. The CDR3 has 16 amino acids. The V end was cut by 1 base, the J end by 0 bases, with 9 bases between. The CDR3 loop is CASSPQLDATNEKLFF. CDR3 nucleotide sequence: TGTGCCAGCTCACCACAGTTGGATGCAACTAATGAAAAACTGTTTTTT. Together with reference TRBV18 and TRBJ1-4, the CDR3 gives the full variable domain: NAGVMQNPRHLVRRRGQEARLRCSPMKGHSHVYWYRQLPEEGLKFMVYLQKENIIDESGMPKERFSAEFPKEGPSILRIQQVVRGDSAAYFCASSPQLDATNEKLFFGSGTQLSVL.

J is TRBJ2-7 and V is TRBV6-6; D ambiguous. V was pared by 0 bases and J by 1 base, with 4 bases between. From germline, CDR1 is MNHNY and CDR2 SVGAGI (reference sequence). The CDR3 has 13 amino acids. The DNA for the CDR3 is TGTGCCAGCAGTTACTCGATGTCCTACGAGCAGTACTTC. Translating it yields CASSYSMSYEQYF.

The V and J genes are TRBV7-2 and TRBJ2-3, with 8 bases matching TRBD1. With V trimmed by 3 bases and J by 2 bases, 4 bases remained unmatched. Germline CDR1 SGHTA, CDR2 FQGNSA. The CDR3 has 15 amino acids. The CDR3 sequence: CASSFDRGFTDTQYF. CDR3 bases: TGTGCCAGCAGCTTTGACAGGGGATTCACAGATACGCAGTATTTT.

The rearrangement uses TRBV7-6 and TRBJ1-5; D is undetermined. Germline V lookup: CDR1 SGHVS, CDR2 FNYEAQ. The CDR3 is 17 residues long. V gave up 5 bases and J gave up 0 bases, with 17 bases separating them. CDR3 sequence reads: CASSPNPSSYSNQPQHF. CDR3 nucleotides: TGTGCCAGCAGCCCAAACCCCAGCTCTTATAGCAATCAGCCCCAGCATTTT.

The chain has TRBV18 and TRBJ1-6; 7 positions match TRBD1. This CDR3 has 13 residues. Germline loops: CDR1 KGHSH, CDR2 LQKENI. After removal of 3 bases from V and 8 bases from J, the junction contained 1 base not matched to a gene. The CDR3 sequence is CASSPGQDSPLHF. For the CDR3, the DNA is TGTGCCAGCTCACCCGGACAGGATTCACCCCTCCACTTT.

This sequence joins TRBV5-5 and TRBJ1-1; TRBD1 might be the D (6 bases). Germline CDR1 is SGHKS and CDR2 is YYEKEE (reference sequence). Deletions cut 3 bases from V and 7 bases from J, with 10 bases between. The CDR3 has 12 amino acids. CDR3 sequence: CASSWQGNEAFF. CDR3 nucleotide sequence: TGTGCCAGCAGCTGGCAGGGGAATGAAGCTTTCTTT.

The chain joins TRBV4-1 to TRBJ2-5, with unresolved D. V was clipped by 0 bases and J by 0 bases, with 5 bases between them. CDR3 length: 14 amino acids. The germline gives CDR1 MGHRA, CDR2 YSYEKL. CDR3 nucleotides: TGCGCCAGCAGCCAAGACCACAACCAAGAGACCCAGTACTTC. This codes for CASSQDHNQETQYF.

V is TRBV6-5 and J is TRBJ2-1; D may be TRBD2 (7 bases). This CDR3 region has 13 residues. The germline CDR1 and CDR2 sequences are MNHEY and SVGAGI. The V and J ends lost 10 bases and 8 bases respectively, with 18 bases between them. The CDR3 protein is CATGGPGEDEQFF. The CDR3 nucleotides are TGTGCCACCGGGGGGCCCGGGGAAGATGAGCAGTTCTTC.

The genes are TRBV6-1 and TRBJ1-5; D is unresolved. Germline lookup yields CDR1 MNHNS and CDR2 SASEGT. This CDR3 spans 14 amino acids. V was cut by 2 bases and J by 7 bases, with 12 bases left in between. The CDR3 reads CASSERTPHQPQHF. CDR3 DNA: TGTGCCAGCAGTGAAAGGACGCCCCACCAGCCCCAGCATTTT.

This rearrangement joins TRBV13 to TRBJ1-3; the D is unclear. This CDR3 has 16 amino acids. Per germline, CDR1 PRHDT and CDR2 FYEKMQ (reference sequence). V gave up 5 bases and J gave up 0 bases, with 14 bases separating them. The CDR3 DNA sequence: TGTGCCAGCAGCCGACGGCGGACTAGCTCTGGAAACACCATATATTTT. Its protein product is CASSRRRTSSGNTIYF. Combining the CDR3 with reference TRBV13 and TRBJ1-3 gives the whole variable domain AAGVIQSPRHLIKEKRETATLKCYPIPRHDTVYWYQQGPGQDPQFLISFYEKMQSDKGSIPDRFSAQQFSDYHSELNMSSLELGDSALYFCASSRRRTSSGNTIYFGEGSWLTVV.

The chain has TRBV11-1 and TRBJ1-1, with D possibly being TRBD1 (5 bases). CDR3 length: 14 amino acids. Trimming stripped 1 base from V and 4 bases from J, with 10 bases between. CDR1 and CDR2 from the germline V gene are SGHAT and FQDESV (reference sequence). CDR3 residues: CASSLGWGLTEAFF. Here the CDR3 DNA reads TGTGCCAGCAGCTTAGGTTGGGGACTCACTGAAGCTTTCTTT.

The chain carries TRBV12-5 and TRBJ2-3; no reliable D call. The germline V and J ends were trimmed by 2 bases and 7 bases, with 13 bases remaining between them. The V gene's germline CDR1 is LGHNT and CDR2 FRNRAP. There are 14 residues in the CDR3. The chain's CDR3 is CASGLSKDRNTQYF. As DNA, the CDR3 is TGTGCTAGTGGTTTGTCGAAGGATCGGAATACGCAGTATTTT.

The rearrangement joins TRBV5-6 to TRBJ2-2; D unresolved. This CDR3 is 16 amino acids long. Trimming stripped 4 bases from V and 2 bases from J, with 15 bases between. Germline V CDR1 and CDR2: SGHDT, YYEEEE. The CDR3 reads CASSLVEIRNTGELFF. The CDR3 DNA is TGTGCCAGCAGCCTAGTCGAGATACGAAACACCGGGGAGCTGTTTTTT.